This is a list of T cell receptor beta chains from one sample in a study of blood T cell repertoires in COVID-19. Clones were sequenced by immunoSEQ multiplex PCR, and TCRdb holds only the in-frame ones, with some missing. This table has 150,000 to 200,000 clones, approximately 95% appearing once. The specimen was peripheral blood. The source is a woman in her forties or fifties with acute or convalescent COVID-19. Both conserved end residues are part of each CDR3. A D gene is named only where the DNA matches it firmly. Expanded clones get a size class; other rows say once, few or many, or leave the size out.

TRBV2	-	-	TRBJ2-3	TGTGCCAGCAGTGTTCAGGGGCAGGGTGCAGATACGCAGTATTTT	CASSVQGQGADTQYF
TRBV9	-	-	TRBJ2-1	TGTGCCAGCAGCGTAGTCGGGGGCTCCTACAATGAGCAGTTCTTC	CASSVVGGSYNEQFF
TRBV2	-	-	TRBJ1-5	TGTGCCAGCATGGAAGGGATCGGGGGTCAGCCCCAGCATTTT	CASMEGIGGQPQHF
TRBV3-1/TRBV3-2	-	-	TRBJ2-3	TGTGCCAGCAGCCCCCATCTCGCCCAGGGTACGCAGTATTTT	CASSPHLAQGTQYF
TRBV6-6	-	-	TRBJ1-5	TGTGCCAGCGCAGGGCTATACCCGTGGCCCCAGCATTTT	CASAGLYPWPQHF
TRBV4-1	-	TRBD2	TRBJ2-1	TGCGCCAGCACCCAACTAGCGGGGGTTCGTAATGAGCAGTTCTTC	CASTQLAGVRNEQFF
TRBV6-2/TRBV6-3	-	-	TRBJ1-6	TGTGCCAGCAGTTACGGAGGACTCTATAATTCACCCCTCCACTTT	CASSYGGLYNSPLHF
TRBV29-1	-	TRBD2	TRBJ2-1	TGCAGCGTAAGGACTAGCGGCCCCGAAGTCTCCTACAATGAGCAGTTCTTC	CSVRTSGPEVSYNEQFF
TRBV24-1	-	TRBD1	TRBJ2-1	TGTGCCACCAGTGATCCCCTGAGTGGGACAGGGGGCGAGGAGCAGTTCTTC	CATSDPLSGTGGEEQFF
TRBV10-3	-	-	TRBJ1-6	TGTGCCATCAGTGAAGGGCAGGGTGGTTCACCCCTCCACTTT	CAISEGQGGSPLHF
TRBV5-5	-	TRBD2	TRBJ2-1	TGTGCCAGCAGCTTGGATCAGGGAGGGAATGAGCAGTTCTTC	CASSLDQGGNEQFF
TRBV19	-	-	TRBJ2-7	TGTGCCAGTAGTTACCAGGGATACCCTCCAGCCTACGAGCAGTACTTC	CASSYQGYPPAYEQYF
TRBV11-2	-	TRBD1	TRBJ2-2	TGTGCCAGCACCCGGGACAGGGGGATCACCGGGGAGCTGTTTTTT	CASTRDRGITGELFF
TRBV6-1	-	-	TRBJ1-1	TGTGCCAGCAGTGAATACGGAGGGGCGACTGAAGCTTTCTTT	CASSEYGGATEAFF
TRBV6-5	-	-	TRBJ1-6	TGTGCCAGCAGGCCCGGGACAAACAATTCACCCCTCCACTTT	CASRPGTNNSPLHF
TRBV29-1	-	-	TRBJ1-2	TGCAGCGTTGGAGGTTGGAACGGGATGGTGGATGGCTACACCTTC	CSVGGWNGMVDGYTF
TRBV4-1	-	-	TRBJ1-1	TGCGCCAGCAGCCAAGGCCCCGTGGACAGAAGTAACACTGAAGCTTTCTTT	CASSQGPVDRSNTEAFF
TRBV30	once	TRBD1	TRBJ1-5	TGTGCCTGGGGGGGGACAGGGTTCCCCCCCCAGCATTTT	CAWGGTGFPPQHF
TRBV3-1/TRBV3-2	-	-	TRBJ2-7	TGTGCCAGCAGCCAAGACGACAGACACTACGAGCAGTACTTC	CASSQDDRHYEQYF
TRBV25-1	-	-	TRBJ1-6	TGTGCCAGCAGCGCCTCTCGGGACTCAAATTCACCCCTCCACTTT	CASSASRDSNSPLHF
TRBV5-1	-	-	TRBJ1-2	TGCGCCAGCAGCTCCCATGGGGAGGGTGGCGGAGGCTACACCTTC	CASSSHGEGGGGYTF
TRBV2	-	-	TRBJ1-4	TGTGCCAGCAGCCTCTATGAAAAACTGTTTTTT	CASSLYEKLFF
TRBV11-2	-	TRBD1	TRBJ2-1	TGTGCCAGCAGCCCGGGACAGGGCTCCTACAATGAGCAGTTCTTC	CASSPGQGSYNEQFF
TRBV10-3	-	-	TRBJ2-3	TGTGCCATCAGTGATCCGACACTAGCCGGGAGCACAGATACGCAGTATTTT	CAISDPTLAGSTDTQYF
TRBV2	-	TRBD1	TRBJ1-1	TGTGCCAGCAGTGACCCCCGGGACAGGGCAATGAACACTGAAGCTTTCTTT	CASSDPRDRAMNTEAFF
TRBV12-3/TRBV12-4	-	-	TRBJ1-1	TGTGCCAGCAGTACCAGGGTACGGGCTTTCTTT	CASSTRVRAFF
TRBV6-5	once	TRBD2	TRBJ2-7	TGTGCCAGCAGTCGCAGCGGGGGGGCGAGAGAGCAGTACTTC	CASSRSGGAREQYF
TRBV24-1	-	TRBD1	TRBJ1-1	TGTGCCACCAGGCAGGGGGACGGAACTGAAGCTTTCTTT	CATRQGDGTEAFF
TRBV6-1	once	TRBD1	TRBJ1-2	TGTGCCAGCAGTGAAGCAGGCCAGGGGGAATGGGGTGGCTACACCTTC	CASSEAGQGEWGGYTF
TRBV7-2	-	TRBD1	TRBJ1-4	TGTGCCAGCAGCTTAACAGGGGGCATGGGTGAAAAACTGTTTTTT	CASSLTGGMGEKLFF
TRBV3-1/TRBV3-2	-	-	TRBJ2-6	TGTGCCAGCAGCCATGGGGCTACTGGGGCCAACGTCCTGACTTTC	CASSHGATGANVLTF
TRBV5-6	-	-	TRBJ1-6	TGTGCCAGCAGCTTGGACCCTAAATCACCCCTCCACTTT	CASSLDPKSPLHF
TRBV19	-	-	TRBJ2-1	TGTGCCAGTAGTATTCAAGGGGGTTACAATGAGCAGTTCTTC	CASSIQGGYNEQFF